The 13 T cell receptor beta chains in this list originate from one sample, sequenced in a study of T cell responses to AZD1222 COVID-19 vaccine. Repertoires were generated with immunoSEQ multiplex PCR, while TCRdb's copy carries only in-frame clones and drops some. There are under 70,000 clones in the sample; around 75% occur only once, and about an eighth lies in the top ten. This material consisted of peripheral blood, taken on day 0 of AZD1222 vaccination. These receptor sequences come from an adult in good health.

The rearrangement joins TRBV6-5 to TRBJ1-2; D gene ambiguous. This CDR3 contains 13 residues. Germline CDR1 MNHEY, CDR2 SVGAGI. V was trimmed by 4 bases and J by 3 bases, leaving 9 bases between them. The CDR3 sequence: CASSSRGYYGYTF. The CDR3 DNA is TGTGCCAGCAGTTCCCGTGGGTACTATGGCTACACCTTC.

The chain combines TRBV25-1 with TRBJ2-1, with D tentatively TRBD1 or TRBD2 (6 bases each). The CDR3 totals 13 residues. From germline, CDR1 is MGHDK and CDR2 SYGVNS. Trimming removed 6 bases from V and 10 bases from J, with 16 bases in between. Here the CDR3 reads CASRGPEGGEQFF. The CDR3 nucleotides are TGTGCCAGCAGGGGGCCGGAGGGGGGAGAGCAGTTCTTC. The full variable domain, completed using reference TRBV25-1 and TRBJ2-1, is EADIYQTPRYLVIGTGKKITLECSQTMGHDKMYWYQQDPGMELHLIHYSYGVNSTEKGDLSSESTVSRIRTEHFPLTLESARPSHTSQYLCASRGPEGGEQFFGPGTRLTVL.

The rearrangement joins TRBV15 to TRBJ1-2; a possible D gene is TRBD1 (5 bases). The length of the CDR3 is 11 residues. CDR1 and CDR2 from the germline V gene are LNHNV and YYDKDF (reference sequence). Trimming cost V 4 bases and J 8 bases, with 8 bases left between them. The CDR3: CATSKEGGYTF. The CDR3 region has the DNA TGTGCCACCAGCAAAGAGGGGGGCTACACCTTC.

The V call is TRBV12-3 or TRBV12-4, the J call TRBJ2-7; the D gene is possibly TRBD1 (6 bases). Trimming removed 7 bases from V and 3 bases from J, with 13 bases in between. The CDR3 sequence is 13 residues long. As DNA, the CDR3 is TGTGCCAGCATCGGGGCAGGGGTCTACGAGCAGTACTTC. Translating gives CASIGAGVYEQYF.

The CDR3 nucleotides are TGTGCCAGCACTCCGGCGGGGCGGGAGGGCTACACCTTC. As protein: CASTPAGREGYTF. V and J are TRBV2 and TRBJ1-2; maybe TRBD1 (5 bases). Trimming shortened V by 7 bases and J by 8 bases, and 17 bases separated the two germline ends. The CDR3 consists of 13 residues. Germline-derived CDR1 and CDR2 are SNHLY and FYNNEI.

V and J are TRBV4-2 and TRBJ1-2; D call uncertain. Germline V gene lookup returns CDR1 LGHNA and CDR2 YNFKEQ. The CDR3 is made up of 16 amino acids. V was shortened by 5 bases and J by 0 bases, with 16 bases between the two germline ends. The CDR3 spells CASSKRADSANYGYTF. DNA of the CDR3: TGTGCCAGCAGCAAAAGGGCGGACTCAGCTAACTATGGCTACACCTTC.

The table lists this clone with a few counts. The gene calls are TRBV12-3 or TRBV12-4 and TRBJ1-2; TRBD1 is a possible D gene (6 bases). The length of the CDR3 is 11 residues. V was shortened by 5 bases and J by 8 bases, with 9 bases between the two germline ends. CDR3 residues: CASSTGYGYTF. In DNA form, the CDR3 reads TGTGCCAGCAGTACAGGGTACGGCTACACCTTC.

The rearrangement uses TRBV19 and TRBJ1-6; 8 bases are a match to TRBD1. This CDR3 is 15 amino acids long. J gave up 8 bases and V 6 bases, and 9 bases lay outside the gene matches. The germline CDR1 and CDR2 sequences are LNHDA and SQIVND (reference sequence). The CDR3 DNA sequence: TGTGCCAGTAGCCACCCGGACAGGGATCATTCACCCCTCCACTTT. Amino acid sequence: CASSHPDRDHSPLHF. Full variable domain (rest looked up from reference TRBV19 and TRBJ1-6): DGGITQSPKYLFRKEGQNVTLSCEQNLNHDAMYWYRQDPGQGLRLIYYSQIVNDFQKGDIAEGYSVSREKKESFPLTVTSAQKNPTAFYLCASSHPDRDHSPLHFGNGTRLTVT.

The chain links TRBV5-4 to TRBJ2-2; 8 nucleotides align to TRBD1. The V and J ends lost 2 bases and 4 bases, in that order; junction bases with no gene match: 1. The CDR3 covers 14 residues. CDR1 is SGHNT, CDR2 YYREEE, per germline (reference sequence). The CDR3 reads CASSFGQGTGELFF. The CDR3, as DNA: TGTGCCAGCAGCTTCGGACAGGGCACCGGGGAGCTGTTTTTT.

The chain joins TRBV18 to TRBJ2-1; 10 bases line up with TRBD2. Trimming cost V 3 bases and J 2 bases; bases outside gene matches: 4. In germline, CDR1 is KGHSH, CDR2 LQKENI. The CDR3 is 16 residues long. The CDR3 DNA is TGTGCCAGCTCACCCATAGCGGGGGGCCCCTACAATGAGCAGTTCTTC. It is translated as CASSPIAGGPYNEQFF.

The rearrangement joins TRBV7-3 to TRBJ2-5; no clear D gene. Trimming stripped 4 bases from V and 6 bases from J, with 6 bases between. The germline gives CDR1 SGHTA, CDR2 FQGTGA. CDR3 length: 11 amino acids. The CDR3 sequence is CASSSRQTQYF. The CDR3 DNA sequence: TGTGCCAGCAGCTCCCGGCAGACCCAGTACTTC.

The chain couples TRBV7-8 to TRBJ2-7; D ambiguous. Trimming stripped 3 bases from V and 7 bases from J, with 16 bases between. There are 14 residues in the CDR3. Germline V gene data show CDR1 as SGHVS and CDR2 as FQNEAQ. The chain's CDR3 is CASSLTYRAVEQYF. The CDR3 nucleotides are TGTGCCAGCAGCTTGACTTATCGAGCTGTAGAGCAGTACTTC.

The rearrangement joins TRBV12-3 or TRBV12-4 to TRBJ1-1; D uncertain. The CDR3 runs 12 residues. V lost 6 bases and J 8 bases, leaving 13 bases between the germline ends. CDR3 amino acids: CASRETRKEAFF. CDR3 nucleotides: TGTGCCAGCAGAGAGACCAGGAAGGAAGCTTTCTTT.